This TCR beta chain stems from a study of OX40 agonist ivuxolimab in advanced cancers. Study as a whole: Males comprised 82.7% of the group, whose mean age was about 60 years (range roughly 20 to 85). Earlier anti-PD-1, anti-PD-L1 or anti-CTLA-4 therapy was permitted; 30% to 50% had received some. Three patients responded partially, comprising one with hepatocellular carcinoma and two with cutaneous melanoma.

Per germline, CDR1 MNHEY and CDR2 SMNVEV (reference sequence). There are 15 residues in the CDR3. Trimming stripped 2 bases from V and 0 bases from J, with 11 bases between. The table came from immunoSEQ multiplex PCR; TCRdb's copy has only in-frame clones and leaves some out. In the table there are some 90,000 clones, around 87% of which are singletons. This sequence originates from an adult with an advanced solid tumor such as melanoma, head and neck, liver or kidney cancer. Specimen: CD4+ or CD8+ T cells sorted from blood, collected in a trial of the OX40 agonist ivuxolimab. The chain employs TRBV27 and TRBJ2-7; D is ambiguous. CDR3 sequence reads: CASSLKAASSYEQYF. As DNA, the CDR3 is TGTGCCAGCAGTTTAAAGGCAGCAAGCTCCTACGAGCAGTACTTC.